These 29 T cell receptor beta chains came from one sample sequenced in a study of regulatory and conventional T cells in RAG deficiency. The method was immunoSEQ multiplex PCR; TCRdb's version includes in-frame clones alone and lacks a portion of them. The table lists fewer than 35,000 clones, about 87% of them singletons. The same data also went into a second study, on regulatory T cells. That publication notes: The primer mix had 52 TRBV and 13 TRBJ primers.

Specimen: CD8+ T cells sorted from blood. These receptors all stem from a human donor in good health.

The chain combines TRBV19 with TRBJ1-5, with 7 bases fitting TRBD1. There are 15 residues in the CDR3. Trimming took 8 bases from V and 0 from J; bases not matched to a gene: 7. Germline V gene data show CDR1 as LNHDA and CDR2 as SQIVND (reference sequence). The DNA of the CDR3 is TGTGCCAGTGGAGGGGACAGCACTAGCAATCAGCCCCAGCATTTT. Its protein product is CASGGDSTSNQPQHF.

The V and J genes are TRBV5-8 and TRBJ1-1; D unresolved. The CDR3 extends over 11 amino acids. CDR1 and CDR2 (germline): SGHTS, YDEGEE. The V end lost 4 bases, the J end lost 5 bases, and 6 bases lay between the germline ends. The DNA for the CDR3 is TGTGCCAGCAGCCCCGTTACTGAAGCTTTCTTT. It specifies CASSPVTEAFF.

The chain recombines TRBV7-2 with TRBJ1-6; D is perhaps TRBD1 (5 bases). The ends were cut back, 5 bases at V and 8 bases at J, with 25 bases in the middle. Germline V lookup: CDR1 SGHTA, CDR2 FQGNSA. The CDR3 contains 18 residues. CDR3 region: CASSADAGLFGGDSPLHF. The CDR3 DNA reads TGTGCCAGCAGCGCAGACGCTGGTTTGTTCGGGGGGGATTCACCCCTCCACTTT.

The chain recombines TRBV7-9 with TRBJ2-1; D gene ambiguous. Germline loops: CDR1 SEHNR, CDR2 FQNEAQ (reference sequence). V lost 2 bases and J 5 bases, leaving 7 bases between the germline ends. The CDR3 loop spans 13 amino acids. The CDR3 sequence is CASSLIIHNEQFF. CDR3 bases: TGTGCCAGCAGCTTAATTATTCACAATGAGCAGTTCTTC.

CDR3 protein: CASSPYGGPYEQYF. Written as DNA, the CDR3 is TGTGCCAGCAGCCCATATGGGGGGCCCTACGAGCAGTACTTC. The chain joins TRBV5-5 to TRBJ2-7, with D possibly being TRBD1 or TRBD2 (6 bases each). The V gene lost 4 bases and the J gene lost 2 bases, with 13 bases spanning the gap. The CDR3 sequence is 14 residues long. Germline values: CDR1 SGHKS, CDR2 YYEKEE (reference sequence).

This chain uses TRBV4-2 with TRBJ2-1, with 11 bases identical to TRBD2. The germline V gene encodes CDR1 LGHNA and CDR2 YNFKEQ. The CDR3 spans 17 residues. Losses at the gene ends were 2 bases for V and 8 bases for J; bases not matched to a gene: 11. CDR3 DNA sequence: TGTGCCAGCAGCCAAAAACCCACTAGCGGGGGTCGGTATGAGCAGTTCTTC. Translating gives CASSQKPTSGGRYEQFF.

The CDR3 spells CASSLASFSSYNEQFF. The DNA for the CDR3 is TGTGCCAGCAGCTTAGCGAGCTTCAGCTCCTACAATGAGCAGTTCTTC. This chain uses TRBV11-1 with TRBJ2-1, with no clear D. Trimming shortened V by 0 bases and J by 0 bases, and 9 bases separated the two germline ends. CDR3 length equals 16 residues. In germline, CDR1 is SGHAT, CDR2 FQDESV (reference sequence).

This clone was seen only a few times. The chain links TRBV5-6 to TRBJ2-1; 8 nucleotides agree with TRBD2. V lost 2 bases and J lost 8; bases outside the gene matches: 3. The V gene's germline CDR1 is SGHDT and CDR2 YYEEEE. The CDR3 extends over 13 amino acids. CDR3 protein: CASSLLGGDEQFF. The CDR3 DNA sequence: TGTGCCAGCAGCTTACTCGGGGGGGATGAGCAGTTCTTC.

The chain employs TRBV2 and TRBJ2-7; D unclear. The CDR3 is 15 residues long. Trimming cost V 0 bases and J 3 bases, with 12 bases left between them. Germline V gene lookup returns CDR1 SNHLY and CDR2 FYNNEI. CDR3 sequence: CASSEAHPDGYEQYF. As DNA, the CDR3 is TGTGCCAGCAGTGAAGCGCACCCCGACGGCTACGAGCAGTACTTC.

This chain connects TRBV19 to TRBJ2-5, with a weak D call TRBD2 (5 bases). The CDR3 is 13 amino acids. V was shortened by 2 bases and J by 5 bases, with 9 bases between the two germline ends. Germline assignment: CDR1 LNHDA and CDR2 SQIVND (reference sequence). CDR3 DNA sequence: TGTGCCAGTAGTATATCCCGCGGGGAGACCCAGTACTTC. This sequence encodes CASSISRGETQYF. The full variable domain, with the rest looked up from reference TRBV19 and TRBJ2-5, is DGGITQSPKYLFRKEGQNVTLSCEQNLNHDAMYWYRQDPGQGLRLIYYSQIVNDFQKGDIAEGYSVSREKKESFPLTVTSAQKNPTAFYLCASSISRGETQYFGPGTRLLVL.

The V gene is TRBV13, the J gene TRBJ1-1; no firm D call. The CDR3 length is 12 residues. V lost 1 base to trimming and J lost 2 bases, with 2 bases between them. Germline CDR1 is PRHDT and CDR2 is FYEKMQ (reference sequence). In DNA form, the CDR3 reads TGTGCCAGCAGCTTAGCCAACACTGAAGCTTTCTTT. Encoded protein: CASSLANTEAFF.

The rearrangement joins TRBV7-3 to TRBJ2-7; D is unclear. The CDR3 covers 14 residues. Trimming removed 0 bases at V and 3 bases at J, with 9 bases between. CDR1 and CDR2 (germline): SGHTA, FQGTGA. CDR3 protein: CASSLTGFSYEQYF. The CDR3 region has the DNA TGTGCCAGCAGCTTAACTGGGTTTAGCTACGAGCAGTACTTC.

The chain uses TRBV4-1 and TRBJ1-2; D ambiguous. Per the germline V gene, CDR1 is MGHRA and CDR2 is YSYEKL. This CDR3 region has 16 residues. The V end was cut by 0 bases, the J end by 6 bases, with 17 bases between. The DNA for the CDR3 is TGCGCCAGCAGCCAAGAAAGGACTGGAACGGTGGATGGCTACACCTTC. It is translated as CASSQERTGTVDGYTF.

The rearrangement joins TRBV6-5 to TRBJ2-1; 10 bases line up with TRBD2. After removal of 6 bases from V and 6 bases from J, the junction contained 8 bases not matched to a gene. The length of the CDR3 is 15 residues. The germline V gene has CDR1 MNHEY and CDR2 SVGAGI. CDR3 in amino acids: CASSHIAGGLNEQFF. In nucleotides, the CDR3 is TGTGCCAGCAGCCACATAGCGGGGGGCCTCAATGAGCAGTTCTTC.

The gene calls are TRBV6-5 and TRBJ2-7, with TRBD2 identical over 8 bases. CDR3 length: 15 residues. The germline V gene has CDR1 MNHEY and CDR2 SVGAGI. Unmatched junction bases numbered 10, after V lost 6 bases and J lost 3 bases. The CDR3 DNA sequence: TGTGCCAGCAGCCCCACGGGACTAGGAGTCTACGAGCAGTACTTC. This codes for CASSPTGLGVYEQYF.

The gene calls are TRBV5-1 and TRBJ2-7; D gene ambiguous. The germline V and J ends were trimmed by 4 bases and 0 bases, with 17 bases remaining between them. The CDR3 contains 16 residues. Germline V lookup: CDR1 SGHRS, CDR2 YFSETQ. The CDR3 DNA follows: TGCGCCAGCAGCACGCAGGCAGCCGATCCCTCCTACGAGCAGTACTTC. Residues: CASSTQAADPSYEQYF. The full variable domain, its missing parts supplied by reference TRBV5-1 and TRBJ2-7, is KAGVTQTPRYLIKTRGQQVTLSCSPISGHRSVSWYQQTPGQGLQFLFEYFSETQRNKGNFPGRFSGRQFSNSRSEMNVSTLELGDSALYLCASSTQAADPSYEQYFGPGTRLTVT.

This chain links TRBV19 with TRBJ2-1; 12 positions agree with TRBD2. This CDR3 region has 19 residues. Trimming cost V 3 bases and J 5 bases; bases outside gene matches: 14. Germline CDR1 LNHDA, CDR2 SQIVND (reference sequence). The DNA of the CDR3 is TGTGCCAGTAGTATCCCTAACCCCGCCCCTAGCGGGGGGGACAATGAGCAGTTCTTC. This translates into CASSIPNPAPSGGDNEQFF.

J is TRBJ2-1 and V is TRBV28; TRBD2 agrees at 8 bases. V gave up 5 bases and J gave up 10 bases; unmatched junction bases: 7. Germline-derived CDR1 and CDR2 are MDHEN and SYDVKM. This CDR3 has 13 amino acids. CDR3 sequence: CASSTISGVEQFF. In DNA form, the CDR3 reads TGTGCCAGCAGTACAATTAGCGGGGTGGAGCAGTTCTTC.

The chain employs TRBV6-6 and TRBJ2-7, with D maybe TRBD2 (6 bases). The germline V and J ends were trimmed by 10 bases and 0 bases, with 13 bases remaining between them. This CDR3 is 13 amino acids long. The germline gives CDR1 MNHNY, CDR2 SVGAGI (reference sequence). This chain's CDR3 is CATLGGTSYEQYF. CDR3 DNA: TGTGCCACCCTGGGGGGTACCTCCTACGAGCAGTACTTC.

The rearrangement uses TRBV27 and TRBJ2-7; perhaps TRBD1 as D (6 bases). CDR3 length: 12 amino acids. CDR1 and CDR2 from the germline V gene are MNHEY and SMNVEV (reference sequence). Trimming stripped 3 bases from V and 6 bases from J, with 9 bases between. The CDR3 coding sequence is TGTGCCAGCAGTTTGTTGGGGGCCGAGCAGTACTTC. Protein sequence: CASSLLGAEQYF.

The CDR3 region has the DNA TGTGCCAGTAGTGCGGGACTCACTTACAATGAGCAGTTCTTC. Its protein is CASSAGLTYNEQFF. The chain employs TRBV19 and TRBJ2-1; TRBD2 might be the D (6 bases). The V end was cut by 5 bases, the J end by 4 bases, with 12 bases between. Germline values: CDR1 LNHDA, CDR2 SQIVND (reference sequence). The CDR3 consists of 14 residues.

This chain connects TRBV4-1 to TRBJ2-7; D unclear. Trimming cost V 4 bases and J 4 bases, with 11 bases left between them. Germline CDR1 and CDR2: MGHRA and YSYEKL. CDR3 length equals 13 residues. CDR3 protein: CASSLETAYEQYF. In nucleotides, the CDR3 is TGCGCCAGCAGCCTAGAGACCGCATACGAGCAGTACTTC.

The V gene is TRBV19, the J gene TRBJ2-3; D remains ambiguous. CDR3 length equals 14 residues. Trimming cost V 3 bases and J 3 bases, with 10 bases left between them. The germline V gene encodes CDR1 LNHDA and CDR2 SQIVND (reference sequence). This CDR3 is CASSMESETDTQYF. CDR3 nucleotides: TGTGCCAGTAGTATGGAGTCTGAGACAGATACGCAGTATTTT.

This clone has only one observation. V and J are TRBV19 and TRBJ1-1; no definite D call. The CDR3 consists of 16 residues. The V gene lost 6 bases and the J gene lost 0 bases, with 17 bases spanning the gap. Germline V lookup: CDR1 LNHDA, CDR2 SQIVND (reference sequence). DNA of the CDR3: TGTGCCAGTAGCCCCATCCGGGGAATCATGAACACTGAAGCTTTCTTT. It codes for CASSPIRGIMNTEAFF.

The V and J genes are TRBV6-5 and TRBJ1-1, with TRBD1 matching 7 bases. Germline assignment: CDR1 MNHEY and CDR2 SVGAGI. The CDR3 loop spans 14 amino acids. With 5 bases clipped from V and 3 bases from J, the junction kept 6 bases outside the gene matches. The CDR3 sequence is CASSGRRGHTEAFF. CDR3 bases: TGTGCCAGCAGTGGACGTAGGGGGCACACTGAAGCTTTCTTT.

The rearrangement links TRBV30 to TRBJ1-2; D is possibly TRBD1 (6 bases). Germline V gene sequence: CDR1 GTSNPN, CDR2 SVGIG (reference sequence). The CDR3 is made up of 13 amino acids. Trimming stripped 0 bases from V and 6 bases from J, with 11 bases between. This chain's CDR3 is CAWSVQGGDGYTF. The CDR3 DNA is TGTGCCTGGAGTGTACAAGGGGGTGATGGCTACACCTTC.

V and J are TRBV4-1 and TRBJ2-2; no clear D. The CDR3 has 14 residues. V was pared by 4 bases and J by 4 bases, with 10 bases between. Germline V gene sequence: CDR1 MGHRA, CDR2 YSYEKL. The CDR3 DNA reads TGCGCCAGCAGCCCCGCTTGGCCCACCGGGGAGCTGTTTTTT. It codes for CASSPAWPTGELFF.

The J gene is TRBJ2-5, the V gene TRBV4-2, with D uncertain. The germline V gene encodes CDR1 LGHNA and CDR2 YNFKEQ. The V end was cut by 0 bases, the J end by 0 bases, with 5 bases between. The CDR3 is 14 amino acids. The CDR3 sequence: CASSQDPYQETQYF. In DNA form, the CDR3 reads TGTGCCAGCAGCCAAGATCCCTACCAAGAGACCCAGTACTTC.

The CDR3 region is CASSDPGFNQPQHF. The CDR3 DNA reads as TGTGCCAGCAGTGACCCAGGGTTCAATCAGCCCCAGCATTTT. This chain joins TRBV2 and TRBJ1-5, with TRBD1 as a possible D gene (5 bases). V lost 3 bases, J lost 3 bases, and 9 bases lay in between. The CDR3 spans 14 residues. CDR1 is SNHLY and CDR2 is FYNNEI in the germline V gene. Full variable domain (missing parts from reference TRBV2 and TRBJ1-5): EPEVTQTPSHQVTQMGQEVILRCVPISNHLYFYWYRQILGQKVEFLVSFYNNEISEKSEIFDDQFSVERPDGSNFTLKIRSTKLEDSAMYFCASSDPGFNQPQHFGDGTRLSIL.